A single TCR beta chain is shown here with its context. This entry is derived from a study of blood T cell repertoires in COVID-19. Looking at the study overall: Sources were T cells, B-cell-depleted T cells, or PBMCs; the material itself was cDNA or gDNA.

Original analysis: Counts of nucleated cells, estimated from reference gene primer amplification, were obtained. Only in-frame clones appear in the TCRdb table, and some are missing; sequencing was by immunoSEQ multiplex PCR. D and trimming were read from the DNA, whereas the V and J calls and clone size are those reported in that table. This sample carries roughly 100,000 clones, 81% of them seen once, and the ten largest clones take 37%. The sample was peripheral blood. The receptor was isolated from a man older than 75 with acute or convalescent COVID-19.

This CDR3 is CASSPLGLEETQYF. The CDR3 nucleotides are TGTGCCAGCAGTCCACTCGGACTGGAAGAGACCCAGTACTTC. The chain links TRBV28 to TRBJ2-5, with D possibly matching TRBD2 (5 bases). The germline gives CDR1 MDHEN, CDR2 SYDVKM. This CDR3 region has 14 residues. The ends were cut back, 5 bases at V and 3 bases at J, with 13 bases in the middle.